These 15 T cell receptor beta chains share one sample of origin, sequenced in a study of blood T cell repertoires in COVID-19. Data came from immunoSEQ multiplex PCR; TCRdb stores just in-frame clones and leaves some out. The repertoire includes about 97,000 clones, 92% of them detected once, and more than 1.5% sits in the top ten. What was sequenced was peripheral blood. The receptors here all came from a woman between 45 and 65 years old with COVID-19, enrolled during active disease.

The gene calls are TRBV6-5 and TRBJ1-1; 7 bases align to TRBD1. Germline CDR1 MNHEY, CDR2 SVGAGI. After removal of 5 bases from V and 5 bases from J, the junction contained 5 bases not matched to a gene. This CDR3 region has 13 residues. As DNA, the CDR3 is TGTGCCAGCAGTCGGGACAGTTTGACTGAAGCTTTCTTT. It codes for CASSRDSLTEAFF.

V gene TRBV5-1 combines with J gene TRBJ2-1; 8 bases map to TRBD2. V was clipped by 5 bases and J by 14 bases; unmatched bases: 12. Germline V gene data show CDR1 as SGHRS and CDR2 as YFSETQ. The CDR3 is made up of 13 amino acids. This CDR3 reads CASRPTSEGRKFF. CDR3 in DNA: TGCGCCAGCAGACCGACTAGCGAAGGAAGAAAGTTCTTC.

V is TRBV2 and J is TRBJ2-2; 16 bases fit TRBD2. CDR1 is SNHLY, CDR2 FYNNEI, per germline. J was trimmed by 5 bases and V by 0 bases; bases with no gene match: 6. CDR3 length: 19 residues. The CDR3 region has the DNA TGTGCCAGCAGTGAAGCGGGACTAGCGGGGGGGCTAAGGACCGGGGAGCTGTTTTTT. This encodes CASSEAGLAGGLRTGELFF.

CDR3 sequence (DNA): TGTGCCAGCAGCTTTTTGGCTAGCGGTGGCGGGGAGCTGTTTTTT. Translation gives CASSFLASGGGELFF. V usage is TRBV11-2 and J usage is TRBJ2-2; 7 positions match TRBD2. V gave up 3 bases and J gave up 7 bases; unmatched junction bases: 8. CDR1 and CDR2 from the germline V gene are SGHAT and FQNNGV. The CDR3 totals 15 residues.

This chain joins TRBV5-4 and TRBJ1-1, with a tentative D call TRBD1 (5 bases). The CDR3 runs to 13 residues. Germline V gene data show CDR1 as SGHNT and CDR2 as YYREEE (reference sequence). The germline V and J ends were trimmed by 3 bases and 5 bases, with 11 bases remaining between them. The CDR3 DNA follows: TGTGCCAGCAGCTATCAGGGTAGAACTGAAGCTTTCTTT. It encodes CASSYQGRTEAFF.

The chain links TRBV19 to TRBJ2-3; the match to TRBD1 covers 9 bases. Germline V gives CDR1 LNHDA, CDR2 SQIVND (reference sequence). The junction had 10 bases not matched to a gene; V was cut back by 7 bases and J by 2 bases. There are 16 residues in the CDR3. CDR3 sequence (DNA): TGTGCCAGTATGGGGTCCGGGACAGGGAACACAGATACGCAGTATTTT. Translating gives CASMGSGTGNTDTQYF.

This clone has only one observation. The chain combines TRBV12-5 with TRBJ2-2, with D tentatively TRBD1 (6 bases). The CDR3 spans 14 residues. Germline V gives CDR1 LGHNT, CDR2 FRNRAP. Written as DNA, the CDR3 is TGTGCAAGTAGTCCCAGGGGAGACACCGGGGAGCTGTTTTTT. Its translation: CASSPRGDTGELFF.

The chain has TRBV9 and TRBJ2-3, with 7 bases identical to TRBD2. Germline CDR1 and CDR2: SGDLS and YYNGEE. The J segment lost 2 bases and the V segment lost 4 bases, leaving 4 bases of the junction unmatched. The CDR3 has 14 amino acids. The CDR3 DNA reads as TGTGCCAGCAGCCTCCGGGACTACACAGATACGCAGTATTTT. Its protein is CASSLRDYTDTQYF.

The chain carries TRBV9 and TRBJ2-5; a possible D gene is TRBD2 (6 bases). V was pared by 5 bases and J by 5 bases, with 16 bases between. Germline V gene sequence: CDR1 SGDLS, CDR2 YYNGEE. The CDR3 extends over 14 amino acids. The CDR3 spells CASSVGPGGETQYF. In DNA, the CDR3 is TGTGCCAGCAGTGTCGGTCCTGGGGGGGAGACCCAGTACTTC.

The chain joins TRBV19 to TRBJ1-2; 8 bases align to TRBD1. Germline loops: CDR1 LNHDA, CDR2 SQIVND (reference sequence). J gave up 0 bases and V 5 bases, and 17 bases lay outside the gene matches. This CDR3 contains 19 residues. This CDR3 reads CASSLPPRTGGRSNYGYTF. The CDR3 nucleotides read TGTGCCAGTAGTCTACCACCCCGAACAGGGGGACGATCTAACTATGGCTACACCTTC.

The rearrangement joins TRBV5-5 to TRBJ1-2; D gene uncertain. Trimming removed 0 bases from V and 5 bases from J, with 8 bases in between. In germline, CDR1 is SGHKS, CDR2 YYEKEE (reference sequence). The CDR3 is made up of 13 amino acids. The CDR3 nucleotides read TGTGCCAGCAGCTTGGCGGAGAAATATGGCTACACCTTC. It encodes CASSLAEKYGYTF.

The rearrangement links TRBV15 to TRBJ2-3; 10 nucleotides match TRBD1. Germline CDR1 and CDR2: LNHNV and YYDKDF (reference sequence). This CDR3 is 14 amino acids long. V was pared by 2 bases and J by 6 bases, with 2 bases of the junction left unmatched. The chain's CDR3 is CATSRRTGGDTQYF. CDR3 DNA sequence: TGTGCCACCAGCAGAAGGACAGGGGGGGATACGCAGTATTTT. Together with reference TRBV15 and TRBJ2-3, the CDR3 gives the full variable domain: DAMVIQNPRYQVTQFGKPVTLSCSQTLNHNVMYWYQQKSSQAPKLLFHYYDKDFNNEADTPDNFQSRRPNTSFCFLDIRSPGLGDTAMYLCATSRRTGGDTQYFGPGTRLTVL.

This chain joins TRBV29-1 and TRBJ1-1; TRBD1 matches at 9 bases. CDR1 is SQVTM, CDR2 ANQGSEA, per germline. V gave up 6 bases and J gave up 4 bases; unmatched junction bases: 6. The CDR3 has 13 amino acids. The CDR3 here is CSVDGQGLTEAFF. Here the CDR3 DNA reads TGCAGCGTCGACGGACAGGGGCTCACTGAAGCTTTCTTT.

The genes are TRBV5-8 and TRBJ2-3; 7 bases align to TRBD2. There are 17 residues in the CDR3. V shed 2 bases and J 0 bases; nucleotides not matched to a gene: 9. Germline V gene lookup returns CDR1 SGHTS and CDR2 YDEGEE. The CDR3, as DNA: TGTGCCAGCAGCTTCCTCGGGGGGACCTCTAGCACAGATACGCAGTATTTT. Protein product: CASSFLGGTSSTDTQYF.

A note on this clone: This CDR3 is also generated by other DNA sequences in the sample. The chain combines TRBV5-1 with TRBJ2-1; 11 nucleotides match TRBD2. The CDR3 has 16 amino acids. Looked up from germline, CDR1 is SGHRS and CDR2 is YFSETQ. V lost 4 bases, J lost 2 bases, and 5 bases stayed unmatched. The CDR3 here is CASSPGLAGPYNEQFF. CDR3 DNA: TGCGCCAGCAGCCCCGGACTAGCGGGCCCCTACAATGAGCAGTTCTTC. The full variable domain, its missing parts supplied by reference TRBV5-1 and TRBJ2-1, is KAGVTQTPRYLIKTRGQQVTLSCSPISGHRSVSWYQQTPGQGLQFLFEYFSETQRNKGNFPGRFSGRQFSNSRSEMNVSTLELGDSALYLCASSPGLAGPYNEQFFGPGTRLTVL.